This record covers a single TCR beta chain. The clone's antigen remains unknown. Within one base of it there is no much larger clone, and no base qualities were kept. The entry originates in a study of OX40 agonist ivuxolimab in advanced cancers. Regarding the research as a whole: Ivuxolimab was an agonistic, fully human IgG2 monoclonal antibody directed against OX40 (CD134), a costimulatory receptor. The dose-escalation cohort was around 83% male with a mean age of about 58 years, ranging from roughly 23 to 80. Among the 52 dose-escalation patients, about 19 had hepatocellular carcinoma, some 15 melanoma, 9 renal cell carcinoma and 9 head and neck cancer. Intravenous ivuxolimab was administered to patients every 2 weeks at six dose levels: 0.01, 0.1, 0.3, 1.5, 3 and 10 mg/kg. Prior anti-PD-1, anti-PD-L1 or anti-CTLA-4 therapy was permitted, and approximately 41% of dose-escalation patients had received checkpoint inhibitors. Partial responses occurred in three dose-escalation patients, of whom one had hepatocellular carcinoma and two had cutaneous melanoma. Peripheral TCRbeta sequencing aimed to test whether ivuxolimab altered TCR sequence diversity and caused clonal T-cell expansion. The paper reports the monotherapy dose-escalation portion (N of about 50 patients) of the phase I ivuxolimab trial.

The trial excluded patients who had a history of autoimmune disease or were on systemic immunosuppression. Peripheral blood for TCR sequencing was collected from all dose cohorts at baseline, on cycle 4 day 1, and on cycle 7 day 1. The samples were drawn from a first-in-human, open-label, multicenter phase I dose-escalation trial of ivuxolimab. Adults with locally advanced or metastatic head and neck squamous cell, hepatocellular, melanoma or renal cell carcinoma were enrolled in the trial. Before TCR sequencing, CD4+ and CD8+ T cells were separately sorted from peripheral blood. To sequence the TCRbeta CDR3 region, genomic DNA was isolated from the sorted cells. The immunoSEQ Assay was used to sequence the TCRbeta CDR3 regions. This immuneACCESS table, as held by TCRdb, lists in-frame sequences with V and J called but not all clones. Of the missing ones, under half trace to an unresolved V gene in checked studies; the others have no known cause. Counted in this sample were about 40,000 clones; about 80% of them appeared once. Of the sample, around 8% is held by the ten largest clones.

Study-wide conclusions, independent of this receptor: At doses of 0.1 to 3.0 mg/kg, clonal expansion of both CD4+ and CD8+ T cells in blood was seen between baseline and week 6. Low levels of normalized T-cell clonal expansion were also shown by some nonresponding patients. In the 0.1-3.0 mg/kg groups, partial responders were among the patients with the lowest normalized peripheral clonal expansion, particularly in CD8+ T cells. After ivuxolimab, CD8+ T cells had more expanded clones than CD4+ T cells on average. The antigen specificity of the peripheral T cells that underwent clonal expansion was not determined.

Between the V and J ends, shortened by 3 bases and 7 bases respectively, the junction contains 13 bases. Taken from the germline V gene, the CDR1 and CDR2 loops are SGHTA and FQGNSA. The cysteine opens and the phenylalanine closes a CDR3 of 14 amino acids. The retained sequence is limited to the CDR3, 42 bases, with the frame set at the first base. Recombination joined TRBV7-2 with TRBJ2-1, with a weak D call of TRBD2 (6 bases match). The clonotype comes from an adult with an advanced solid tumor such as melanoma, head and neck, liver or kidney cancer. Sequenced material: CD4+ or CD8+ T cells sorted from blood, taken in a trial of the OX40 agonist ivuxolimab. The CDR3 loop reads CASSFSRGGNEQFF. The DNA sequence is given as TGTGCCAGCAGCTTCTCGCGGGGTGGTAATGAGCAGTTCTTC.